This T cell receptor beta chain was sequenced during a study of CD4 T cells in relation to SARS-CoV-2 and coronaviruses. Study-level information: Negative control cultures got HIV-1 Nef peptides or no peptide.

As for this clone: Its antigen is not identified.

CD4+ T cells from unexposed donors were obtained before the COVID-19 pandemic (2011-2018). CD4+ T cells were isolated from the cells after roughly 11 days of culture. Unexposed-donor CD4+ T cells were probed with SARS-CoV-2 S/N and four cold-coronavirus spikes, cells permitting. Findings and caveats of the study: Compared with monoreactive clones, crossreactive clones showed significantly weaker SARS-CoV-2 expansion. The cross-reactivity analysis covered only spike protein, not other viral proteins.

V was cut by 4 bases and J by 7 bases, with 10 bases left in between. CDR1 is SGHTA, CDR2 FQGNSA, per germline. The CDR3 contains 12 residues. Method: immunoSEQ multiplex PCR; TCRdb's copy keeps in-frame clones and lacks some. The sample contains some 25,000 clones, roughly 73% of which appear only once. The V and J genes are TRBV7-2 and TRBJ1-1; D possibly corresponds to TRBD1 (5 bases). This clonotype originated in a human donor in good health. Sequencing was performed on CD4+ T cells from PBMCs, cultured in vitro. The CDR3 DNA sequence: TGTGCCAGCAGCTCCCAGGGATATGAAGCTTTCTTT. Translating it yields CASSSQGYEAFF. The full variable domain, with the rest looked up from reference TRBV7-2 and TRBJ1-1, is GAGVSQSPSNKVTEKGKDVELRCDPISGHTALYWYRQSLGQGLEFLIYFQGNSAPDKSGLPSDRFSAERTGGSVSTLTIQRTQQEDSAVYLCASSSQGYEAFFGQGTRLTVV.